The T cell receptor (beta chain) described here comes from a study of cytomegalovirus exposure and HLA in healthy donors. The CDR3 contains 14 residues. V shed 1 base and J 7 bases; nucleotides not matched to a gene: 4. The germline gives CDR1 SGHTA, CDR2 FQGTGA. This cohort consisted of healthy bone marrow donors. Primers for the PCR totalled 60 Vbeta and 13 Jbeta. The assay was immunoSEQ multiplex PCR, and TCRdb's table has in-frame clones only and misses some. The sample holds around 140,000 clones, approximately 65% seen once. The sequence came from a woman aged 60-75 years in good health and CMV-seronegative. The sample consisted of PBMCs. The rearrangement links TRBV7-3 to TRBJ2-1; TRBD2 agrees at 7 bases. Here the CDR3 reads CASSLSGGGNEQFF. The CDR3 DNA follows: TGTGCCAGCAGCTTAAGTGGGGGGGGTAATGAGCAGTTCTTC.